These T cell receptor beta chains were read from a single sample in a study of cytomegalovirus exposure and HLA in healthy donors. Profiling relied on immunoSEQ multiplex PCR, and the TCRdb table lists in-frame clones only, not all of them. This table holds some 120,000 clones, roughly four fifths found once. The sequencing sample was made of PBMCs. The receptors originated from a woman between 40 and 55 years old in good health and CMV-seropositive. The conserved cysteine and the conserved F or W are not part of the CDR3 here. Expanded clones get a size class; other rows say once, few or many, or leave the size out.

j_call	clone_size	v_call	cdr3_length	cdr3_aa
TRBJ2-7	once	TRBV4-1	12	ASSPAPLDDEQY
TRBJ1-5	once	TRBV27	12	ASSPDRARQPQH
TRBJ1-1	once	TRBV11-3	12	ASSTGTQNTEAF
TRBJ1-4	few	TRBV29-1	13	SVAGGLASNEKLF
TRBJ1-4	.	TRBV9	14	ASSVGDSSGGEKLF
TRBJ2-5	.	TRBV7-9	10	SSSFLQETQY
TRBJ2-1	.	TRBV7-9	14	ASSVTGTGMYNEQF
TRBJ2-5	.	TRBV5-1	14	ACGGGGRNIMETQY
TRBJ2-2	.	TRBV27	13	ASSLSAYNTGELF
TRBJ1-1	.	TRBV6-5	11	ASSDGGKSEAF
TRBJ2-4	.	TRBV5-6	13	ASSLGPSQGVIQY
TRBJ2-7	.	TRBV5-4	13	ASSPRTSGGDEQY
TRBJ2-2	.	TRBV6-5	13	ASRTRGINTGELF
TRBJ2-1	.	TRBV9	14	ASSMTSGRSYNEQF
TRBJ1-4	few	TRBV29-1	10	SVQFSGEKLF
TRBJ1-2	few	TRBV29-1	14	SVEDPQDRADYGYT
TRBJ2-2	once	TRBV9	13	ASSATSGGAGELF
TRBJ2-7	.	TRBV30	11	AWSVTTAYEQY
TRBJ2-7	.	TRBV19	18	ASRLVWPNPGHRSLCEQY
TRBJ2-3	.	TRBV5-5	12	ASSHSDSPDTQY
TRBJ2-5	.	TRBV28	13	ASSSSGTALETQY
TRBJ2-7	.	TRBV28	12	ASKDTGTSYEQY
TRBJ2-3	.	TRBV9	13	ASSVGTSGTDTQY
TRBJ2-7	.	TRBV6-5	12	ASSYSPGVGEQY
TRBJ1-4	.	TRBV5-1	15	ASSPLDRGRANEKLF
TRBJ2-3	.	TRBV28	12	ASSFDRVTDTQY
TRBJ1-1	.	TRBV14	13	ASSPTGGGGTEAF
TRBJ2-1	.	TRBV10-3	13	AISTGSGSYNEQF
TRBJ1-4	.	TRBV2	16	ASRRWGGAFSVNEKLF
TRBJ2-7	.	TRBV19	12	ASSIRQGVHEQY
TRBJ2-1	few	TRBV7-9	13	ASSLNLAGFNEQF
TRBJ1-2	.	TRBV27	11	ASSLGQGGGYT
TRBJ2-7	.	TRBV4-1	14	ASSQDPGQGAYEQY
TRBJ2-2	few	TRBV4-3	13	ASSQDLRNTGELF
TRBJ2-5	.	TRBV5-1	17	ASSLRSPDRGGAQETQY
TRBJ1-2	.	TRBV6-5	13	ASSYGQASNYGYT
TRBJ2-7	.	TRBV9	14	ASSVGPSGIVHEQY
TRBJ2-7	.	TRBV10-2	12	ASSEAIGGYEQY
TRBJ2-1	.	TRBV5-4	15	ASSSATSGGSYNEQF
TRBJ1-2	.	TRBV2	11	ASMEPGDYGYT